The 31 T cell receptor beta chains below all came from one sample that was sequenced in a study of glioma-infiltrating T cells after dendritic cell vaccination. Here immunoSEQ multiplex PCR was the method, and the copy in TCRdb shows in-frame clones only, minus some. The repertoire has fewer than 100,000 clones, 65% to 90% of them found once; the top ten carry around 14%. The source was blood, collected before dendritic cell vaccination. Receptor source: a human donor with glioblastoma.

The rearrangement uses TRBV7-2 and TRBJ2-7; the match to TRBD2 covers 9 bases. CDR3 length equals 14 residues. The junction had 0 bases not matched to a gene; V was cut back by 3 bases and J by 0 bases. Germline assignment: CDR1 SGHTA and CDR2 FQGNSA. The CDR3 coding sequence is TGTGCCAGCAGCTTTAGCGGGAGCTCCTACGAGCAGTACTTC. It codes for CASSFSGSSYEQYF.

The genes are TRBV7-9 and TRBJ2-7, with 7 bases lining up with TRBD1. Germline values: CDR1 SEHNR, CDR2 FQNEAQ (reference sequence). The CDR3 covers 15 residues. Trimming removed 5 bases from V and 0 bases from J; junction bases left unmatched: 7. The CDR3 bases are TGTGCCAGCAGCCCCAGGGGGACCAACTCCTACGAGCAGTACTTC. As protein: CASSPRGTNSYEQYF.

This clone has just a few counts. The genes are TRBV7-2 and TRBJ2-1; 8 bases align to TRBD2. CDR1 SGHTA and CDR2 FQGNSA come from the germline V gene. The ends lost 3 bases at V and 3 bases at J; junction bases unmatched: 1. The CDR3 covers 14 residues. CDR3 in DNA: TGTGCCAGCAGCTTTACTAGCGGCTACAATGAGCAGTTCTTC. This sequence encodes CASSFTSGYNEQFF.

This rearrangement joins TRBV5-4 to TRBJ1-2; 7 positions agree with TRBD1. Germline lookup yields CDR1 SGHNT and CDR2 YYREEE (reference sequence). With 4 bases clipped from V and 7 bases from J, the junction kept 13 bases outside the gene matches. The CDR3 has 15 residues. The CDR3 region has the DNA TGTGCCAGCAGCCGACCCGACAGGGACGGATTTGGCTACACCTTC. This codes for CASSRPDRDGFGYTF.

The chain has TRBV2 and TRBJ2-5, with D unresolved. The CDR3 covers 13 residues. Germline CDR1 SNHLY, CDR2 FYNNEI. V was cut by 3 bases and J by 5 bases, with 10 bases left in between. This chain's CDR3 is CASSDSWRETQYF. CDR3 nucleotide sequence: TGTGCCAGCAGTGACTCCTGGCGGGAGACCCAGTACTTC.

The J gene is TRBJ1-1, the V gene TRBV6-5, with 7 bases identical to TRBD1. The V segment lost 4 bases and the J segment 11 bases; nucleotides outside the gene matches: 10. CDR1 MNHEY and CDR2 SVGAGI come from the germline V gene. The CDR3 extends over 13 amino acids. The CDR3 DNA is TGTGCCAGCAGTTCAACAGGGGAGCGCGGGGCTTTCTTT. This translates into CASSSTGERGAFF.

V and J are TRBV4-3 and TRBJ2-7, with D perhaps TRBD1 (5 bases). This CDR3 contains 16 residues. Trimming removed 0 bases at V and 0 bases at J, with 12 bases between. Germline lookup yields CDR1 LGHNA and CDR2 YSLEER. CDR3 in DNA: TGCGCCAGCAGCCAAGATACAGGAAACCCCTCCTACGAGCAGTACTTC. It codes for CASSQDTGNPSYEQYF.

V usage is TRBV5-6 and J usage is TRBJ2-7, with 9 bases identical to TRBD2. The CDR3 runs 16 residues. Germline-derived CDR1 and CDR2 are SGHDT and YYEEEE. V gave up 4 bases and J gave up 6 bases; unmatched junction bases: 14. CDR3 sequence reads: CASSPRSGGKVGEQYF. In DNA, the CDR3 is TGTGCCAGCAGCCCCAGGAGCGGGGGGAAGGTCGGCGAGCAGTACTTC.

The V gene is TRBV6-5, the J gene TRBJ1-6, with 7 nucleotides matching TRBD1. In germline, CDR1 is MNHEY, CDR2 SVGAGI. This CDR3 contains 15 residues. Trimming took 6 bases from V and 4 from J; bases not matched to a gene: 6. CDR3 loop: CASSRDRNYNSPLHF. DNA of the CDR3: TGTGCCAGCAGCAGGGACAGAAATTATAATTCACCCCTCCACTTT.

The chain couples TRBV30 to TRBJ2-3, with a weak D call TRBD2 (7 bases). The CDR3 covers 16 residues. Germline CDR1 is GTSNPN and CDR2 is SVGIG (reference sequence). Trimming shortened V by 3 bases and J by 6 bases, and 22 bases separated the two germline ends. CDR3: CAWRSPLVRGGDTQYF. In DNA, the CDR3 is TGTGCCTGGAGGTCCCCTCTAGTGAGGGGGGGGGATACGCAGTATTTT.

CDR3 region: CASSRDRANTGELFF. Here the CDR3 DNA reads TGTGCCAGCAGTAGAGACAGGGCGAACACCGGGGAGCTGTTTTTT. V is TRBV27 and J is TRBJ2-2, with 7 positions matching TRBD1. The CDR3 totals 15 residues. Losses at the gene ends were 5 bases for V and 0 bases for J; bases not matched to a gene: 3. The germline CDR1 and CDR2 sequences are MNHEY and SMNVEV (reference sequence).

J is TRBJ1-1 and V is TRBV2; a weak D match, TRBD1 (5 bases). With 7 bases removed from V and 0 bases from J, the gap between germline ends came to 12 bases. This CDR3 has 14 residues. Germline loops: CDR1 SNHLY, CDR2 FYNNEI. The CDR3 spells CASTPGPLNTEAFF. The CDR3 DNA reads as TGTGCCAGCACCCCAGGGCCGTTGAACACTGAAGCTTTCTTT.

This chain joins TRBV4-3 and TRBJ2-7; no reliable D call. This CDR3 region has 14 residues. The V end was cut by 2 bases, the J end by 4 bases, with 12 bases between. Looked up from germline, CDR1 is LGHNA and CDR2 is YSLEER. CDR3: CASSQSSVGYEQYF. DNA for the CDR3: TGCGCCAGCAGCCAATCCAGTGTCGGGTACGAGCAGTACTTC.

J is TRBJ2-7 and V is TRBV5-6; D unclear. Looked up from germline, CDR1 is SGHDT and CDR2 is YYEEEE. The V end was cut by 1 base, the J end by 3 bases, with 8 bases between. This CDR3 spans 13 amino acids. The CDR3 region has the DNA TGTGCCAGCAGCTTGCCAGAATACTACGAGCAGTACTTC. It translates to CASSLPEYYEQYF.

The chain couples TRBV6-4 to TRBJ2-1; TRBD2 matches 12 bases. Germline values: CDR1 MRHNA, CDR2 SNTAGT. The CDR3 extends over 15 amino acids. The V segment lost 0 bases and the J segment 6 bases; nucleotides outside the gene matches: 0. As DNA, the CDR3 is TGTGCCAGCAGTGACTCGACTAGCGGGAGCAATGAGCAGTTCTTC. Translated: CASSDSTSGSNEQFF.

The rearrangement joins TRBV5-6 to TRBJ1-5; D remains unclear. V was pared by 4 bases and J by 1 base, with 12 bases between. CDR3 length: 15 amino acids. Germline V CDR1 and CDR2: SGHDT, YYEEEE. This CDR3 reads CASSTGVWSNQPQHF. The CDR3 DNA follows: TGTGCCAGCAGCACTGGAGTTTGGAGCAATCAGCCCCAGCATTTT. The full variable domain, completed using reference TRBV5-6 and TRBJ1-5, is DAGVTQSPTHLIKTRGQQVTLRCSPKSGHDTVSWYQQALGQGPQFIFQYYEEEERQRGNFPDRFSGHQFPNYSSELNVNALLLGDSALYLCASSTGVWSNQPQHFGDGTRLSIL.

This clone occurred once. The chain uses TRBV6-5 and TRBJ2-2; D uncertain. The germline V and J ends were trimmed by 2 bases and 0 bases, with 10 bases remaining between them. This CDR3 has 16 residues. Germline assignment: CDR1 MNHEY and CDR2 SVGAGI. The CDR3 coding sequence is TGTGCCAGCAGTTACGAGCACCCTTCGAACACCGGGGAGCTGTTTTTT. Protein product: CASSYEHPSNTGELFF.

The chain uses TRBV1 and TRBJ2-5; the table gives TRBD1 as D, unverified against the DNA. TRBV1 constitutes a pseudogene. The CDR3 spans 17 residues. CDR3 DNA: TGCACCAGCAGCCAAGATCGGATAGGGGGACCTGAGAAGACCCAGTACTTC. This gives the protein CTSSQDRIGGPEKTQYF.

The chain uses TRBV11-2 and TRBJ2-7, with a tentative D call TRBD1 (6 bases). CDR3 length: 12 amino acids. V dropped 0 bases and J dropped 6 bases, with 6 bases sitting between them. Germline V gives CDR1 SGHAT, CDR2 FQNNGV. The CDR3 is CASSLEGGEQYF. The CDR3 nucleotides read TGTGCCAGCAGCTTAGAAGGGGGCGAGCAGTACTTC.

This clone has just a few counts. V is TRBV25-1 and J is TRBJ1-1; no clear D gene. The CDR3 has 16 amino acids. Between the trimmed V and J ends, which lost 3 bases and 2 bases, there was a span of 16 bases. The V gene's germline CDR1 is MGHDK and CDR2 SYGVNS. CDR3 sequence: CASSDVGVSQNTEAFF. Written as DNA, the CDR3 is TGTGCCAGCAGTGACGTCGGGGTGAGTCAAAACACTGAAGCTTTCTTT.

The CDR3 here is CASRPVPGHAAPSYGYTF. Written as DNA, the CDR3 is TGTGCAAGTCGCCCCGTTCCGGGACACGCTGCGCCCTCCTATGGCTACACCTTC. The chain employs TRBV12-2 and TRBJ1-2; the table's D call, TRBD1, was not checked against the DNA. TRBV12-2 is flagged as a pseudogene. This CDR3 comprises 18 residues.

This clone turned up a few times. The J gene is TRBJ1-2, the V gene TRBV5-1; the D gene is possibly TRBD1 (6 bases). CDR1 and CDR2 from the germline V gene are SGHRS and YFSETQ. With 3 bases removed from V and 4 bases from J, the gap between germline ends came to 16 bases. This CDR3 contains 15 residues. In DNA form, the CDR3 reads TGCGCCAGCAGCTCCGGGGCAGGGACACGCTATGGCTACACCTTC. This sequence encodes CASSSGAGTRYGYTF.

This chain connects TRBV9 to TRBJ2-5; D may be TRBD2 (7 bases). This CDR3 is 14 amino acids long. The germline V and J ends were trimmed by 2 bases and 2 bases, with 10 bases remaining between them. Germline lookup yields CDR1 SGDLS and CDR2 YYNGEE. CDR3 in DNA: TGTGCCAGCAGCGTGGGGGGGCAGCAAGAGACCCAGTACTTC. Its translation: CASSVGGQQETQYF.

The genes are TRBV7-6 and TRBJ2-1; 7 bases align to TRBD1. V trimming: 5 bases; J trimming: 6 bases; junction bases outside the gene matches: 13. The CDR3 contains 16 residues. Germline values: CDR1 SGHVS, CDR2 FNYEAQ. CDR3 nucleotides: TGTGCCAGCAGCGGTCGTTTAGGGGGCGATCCCAATGAGCAGTTCTTC. The encoded protein is CASSGRLGGDPNEQFF.

In this sample, this clone turned up a few times. The rearrangement joins TRBV19 to TRBJ2-7, with 10 bases identical to TRBD2. The length of the CDR3 is 17 residues. V lost 3 bases to trimming and J lost 2 bases; unmatched junction nucleotides: 10. CDR1 and CDR2 (germline): LNHDA, SQIVND (reference sequence). The CDR3, as DNA: TGTGCCAGTAGTATTCGAGGGGGAGCGGGAGGGACCTACGAGCAGTACTTC. As protein: CASSIRGGAGGTYEQYF.

The genes are TRBV25-1 and TRBJ2-6; D ambiguous. V lost 7 bases, J lost 1 base, and 5 bases lay in between. CDR1 is MGHDK, CDR2 SYGVNS, per germline. The CDR3 covers 13 residues. CDR3 coding DNA: TGTGCCAGCACAGGATCTGGGGCCAACGTCCTGACTTTC. It translates to CASTGSGANVLTF.

The chain uses TRBV19 and TRBJ1-2; D is unresolved. In germline, CDR1 is LNHDA, CDR2 SQIVND (reference sequence). There are 13 residues in the CDR3. Deletions cut 2 bases from V and 6 bases from J, with 10 bases between. The chain's CDR3 is CASSIPGEHGYTF. In nucleotides, the CDR3 is TGTGCCAGTAGTATACCGGGTGAGCATGGCTACACCTTC.

V and J are TRBV30 and TRBJ2-3; 12 nucleotides line up with TRBD2. The CDR3 runs to 18 residues. Losses at the gene ends were 0 bases for V and 3 bases for J; bases not matched to a gene: 10. Germline V lookup: CDR1 GTSNPN, CDR2 SVGIG (reference sequence). CDR3 region: CAWSVGRKTSGRTDTQYF. The CDR3 nucleotides are TGTGCCTGGAGTGTAGGGAGAAAAACTAGCGGGAGGACAGATACGCAGTATTTT.

This sequence joins TRBV6-5 and TRBJ1-3; possibly TRBD1 for D (6 bases). The CDR3 has 12 residues. Trimming shortened V by 6 bases and J by 7 bases, and 10 bases separated the two germline ends. Looked up from germline, CDR1 is MNHEY and CDR2 is SVGAGI. The CDR3 sequence is CASRDSSNTIYF. The CDR3 DNA is TGTGCCAGCAGGGACAGTTCGAACACCATATATTTT.

This chain uses TRBV15 with TRBJ2-7, with D perhaps matching TRBD2 (5 bases). This CDR3 has 17 residues. V gave up 0 bases and J gave up 5 bases, with 20 bases separating them. Germline CDR1 reads LNHNV; CDR2 reads YYDKDF (reference sequence). CDR3 amino acids: CATSRDGPGGLQDEQYF. The DNA of the CDR3 is TGTGCCACCAGCAGAGATGGGCCCGGTGGACTCCAAGACGAGCAGTACTTC.

V is TRBV6-1 and J is TRBJ2-2; the D gene is possibly TRBD1 (6 bases). Germline-derived CDR1 and CDR2 are MNHNS and SASEGT. Trimming left V 6 bases short and J 0 bases short, with 11 bases between. The CDR3 contains 15 residues. The CDR3 DNA is TGTGCCAGCAGGACAGGAAATACGAACACCGGGGAGCTGTTTTTT. As protein: CASRTGNTNTGELFF.